The sequence of this T cell receptor (beta chain) was determined in a study of CD8+ T cells in alopecia areata. As for the study in general: The drug, oral tofacitinib, was given to treated patients at 5 to 10 mg twice daily.

The V gene end was trimmed by 0 bases and the J gene end by 7 bases; junction bases not matched to a gene: 7. There are 16 residues in the CDR3. Germline assignment: CDR1 LGHNA and CDR2 YSLEER. Comment on this clone: Antigen unknown.

RNA was isolated and reverse transcribed to cDNA, the sequencing template. TCRdb's table, derived via immunoSEQ multiplex PCR, lists solely in-frame clones and lacks some. Of about 69,000 clones listed, about three fifths are singletons. Study findings and constraints: Lesional scalp displayed greater clonality than normal scalp, most notably in alopecia totalis/universalis.

Here the sequenced sample was CD8+ T cells sorted from blood, taken at week 0. The chain recombines TRBV4-3 with TRBJ2-2; TRBD2 matches 8 bases. The TCR was taken from a human donor with alopecia areata. The CDR3 here is CASSQDVGGAGGELFF. The CDR3 DNA reads TGCGCCAGCAGCCAAGATGTCGGGGGGGCCGGCGGGGAGCTGTTTTTT.